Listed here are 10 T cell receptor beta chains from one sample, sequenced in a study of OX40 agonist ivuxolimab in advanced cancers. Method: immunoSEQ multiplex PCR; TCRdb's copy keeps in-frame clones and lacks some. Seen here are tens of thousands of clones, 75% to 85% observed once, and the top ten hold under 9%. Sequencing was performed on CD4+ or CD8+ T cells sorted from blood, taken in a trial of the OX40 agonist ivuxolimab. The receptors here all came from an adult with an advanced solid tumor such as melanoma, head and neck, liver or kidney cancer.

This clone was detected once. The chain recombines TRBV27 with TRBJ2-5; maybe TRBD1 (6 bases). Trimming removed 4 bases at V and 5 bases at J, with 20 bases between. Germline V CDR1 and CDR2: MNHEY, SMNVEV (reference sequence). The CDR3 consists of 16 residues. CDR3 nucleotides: TGTGCCAGCAGTTCACTACAGGGTGTAATTCTGGAGACCCAGTACTTC. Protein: CASSSLQGVILETQYF.

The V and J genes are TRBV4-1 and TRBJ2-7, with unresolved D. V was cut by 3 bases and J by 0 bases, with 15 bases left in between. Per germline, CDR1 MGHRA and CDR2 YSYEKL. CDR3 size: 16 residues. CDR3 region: CASSHSVPPGSYEQYF. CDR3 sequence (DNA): TGCGCCAGCAGCCACTCGGTCCCGCCAGGCTCCTACGAGCAGTACTTC.

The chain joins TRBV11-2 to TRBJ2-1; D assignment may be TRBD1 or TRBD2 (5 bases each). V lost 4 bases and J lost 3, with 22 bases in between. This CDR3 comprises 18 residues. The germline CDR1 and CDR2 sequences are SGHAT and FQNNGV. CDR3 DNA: TGTGCCAGCAGCTCCTATGGGGCACCGGGGCAGATCTACAATGAGCAGTTCTTC. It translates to CASSSYGAPGQIYNEQFF.

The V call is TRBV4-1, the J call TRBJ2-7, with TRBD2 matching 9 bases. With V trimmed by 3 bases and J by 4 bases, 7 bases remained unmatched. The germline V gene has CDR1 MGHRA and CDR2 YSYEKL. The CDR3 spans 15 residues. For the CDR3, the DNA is TGCGCCAGCAGCCACCAGCGGGGGGTACAGTACGAGCAGTACTTC. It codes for CASSHQRGVQYEQYF.

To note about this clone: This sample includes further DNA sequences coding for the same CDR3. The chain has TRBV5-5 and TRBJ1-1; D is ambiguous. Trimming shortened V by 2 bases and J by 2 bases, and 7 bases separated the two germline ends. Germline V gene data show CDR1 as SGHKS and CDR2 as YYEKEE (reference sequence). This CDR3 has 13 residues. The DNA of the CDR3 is TGTGCCAGCAGCTTAGATTTAAACACTGAAGCTTTCTTT. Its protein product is CASSLDLNTEAFF.

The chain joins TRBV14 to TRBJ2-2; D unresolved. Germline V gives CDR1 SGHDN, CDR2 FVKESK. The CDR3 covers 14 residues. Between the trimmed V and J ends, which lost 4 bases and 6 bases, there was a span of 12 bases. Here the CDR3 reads CASSRGRLSGELFF. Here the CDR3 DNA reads TGTGCCAGCAGCCGAGGACGGCTCTCCGGGGAGCTGTTTTTT.

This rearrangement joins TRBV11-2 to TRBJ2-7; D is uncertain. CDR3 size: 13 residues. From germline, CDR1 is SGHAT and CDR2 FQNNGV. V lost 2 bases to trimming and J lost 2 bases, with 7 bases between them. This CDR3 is CASSLYQAYEQYF. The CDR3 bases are TGTGCCAGCAGCTTATACCAGGCCTACGAGCAGTACTTC.

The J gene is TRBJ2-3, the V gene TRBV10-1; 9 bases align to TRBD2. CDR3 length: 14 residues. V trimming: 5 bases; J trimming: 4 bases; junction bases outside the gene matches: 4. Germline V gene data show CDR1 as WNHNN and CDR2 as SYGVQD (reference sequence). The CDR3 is CASSRTSDPDTQYF. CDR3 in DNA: TGCGCCAGCAGTCGGACTAGCGACCCAGATACGCAGTATTTT.

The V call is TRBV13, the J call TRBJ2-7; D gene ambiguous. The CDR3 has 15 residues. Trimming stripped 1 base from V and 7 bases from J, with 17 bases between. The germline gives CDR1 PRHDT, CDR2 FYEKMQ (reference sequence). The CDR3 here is CASSLDTQAPGEQYF. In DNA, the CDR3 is TGTGCCAGCAGCTTAGACACCCAGGCCCCCGGGGAGCAGTACTTC.

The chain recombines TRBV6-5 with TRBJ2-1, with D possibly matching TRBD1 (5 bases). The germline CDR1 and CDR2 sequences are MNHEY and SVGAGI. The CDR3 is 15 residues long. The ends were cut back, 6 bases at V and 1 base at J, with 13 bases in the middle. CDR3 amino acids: CASSSQVGSYNEQFF. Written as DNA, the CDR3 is TGTGCCAGCAGCTCACAGGTGGGGTCCTACAATGAGCAGTTCTTC.